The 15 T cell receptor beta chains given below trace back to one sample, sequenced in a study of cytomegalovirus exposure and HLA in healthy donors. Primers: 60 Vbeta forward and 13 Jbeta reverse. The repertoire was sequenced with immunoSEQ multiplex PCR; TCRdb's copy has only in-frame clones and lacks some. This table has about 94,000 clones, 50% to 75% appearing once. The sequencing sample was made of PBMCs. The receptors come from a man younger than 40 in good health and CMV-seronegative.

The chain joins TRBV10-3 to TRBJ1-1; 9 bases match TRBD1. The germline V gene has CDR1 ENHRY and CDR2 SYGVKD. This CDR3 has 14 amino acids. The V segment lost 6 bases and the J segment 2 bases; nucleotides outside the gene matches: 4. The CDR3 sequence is CAIRSDRGNTEAFF. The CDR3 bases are TGTGCCATCAGATCGGACAGGGGAAACACTGAAGCTTTCTTT.

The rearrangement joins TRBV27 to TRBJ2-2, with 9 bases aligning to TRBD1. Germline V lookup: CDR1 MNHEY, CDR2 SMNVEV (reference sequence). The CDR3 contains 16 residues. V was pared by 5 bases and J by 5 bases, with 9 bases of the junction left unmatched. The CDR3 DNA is TGTGCCAGCAGTGTAACCGGGACAGGGTTAACCGGGGAGCTGTTTTTT. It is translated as CASSVTGTGLTGELFF.

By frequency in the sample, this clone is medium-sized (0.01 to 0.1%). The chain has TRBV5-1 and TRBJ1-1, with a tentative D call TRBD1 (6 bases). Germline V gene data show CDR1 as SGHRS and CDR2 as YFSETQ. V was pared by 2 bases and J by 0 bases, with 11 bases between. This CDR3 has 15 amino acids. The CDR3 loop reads CASSLNRDLNTEAFF. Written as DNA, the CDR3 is TGCGCCAGCAGCTTAAACAGGGACCTGAACACTGAAGCTTTCTTT.

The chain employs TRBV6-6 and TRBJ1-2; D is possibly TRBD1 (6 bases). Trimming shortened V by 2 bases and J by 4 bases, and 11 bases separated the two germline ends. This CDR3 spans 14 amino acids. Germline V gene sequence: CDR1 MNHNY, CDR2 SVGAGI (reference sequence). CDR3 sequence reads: CASSYPDSSYGYTF. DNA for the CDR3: TGTGCCAGCAGTTACCCGGACAGCTCCTATGGCTACACCTTC.

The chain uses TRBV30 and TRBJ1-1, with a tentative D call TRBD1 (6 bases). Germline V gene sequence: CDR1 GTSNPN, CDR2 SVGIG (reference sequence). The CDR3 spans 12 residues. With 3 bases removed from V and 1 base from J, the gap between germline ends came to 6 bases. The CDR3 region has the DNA TGTGCCTGGAGAGGGGGGAACACTGAAGCTTTCTTT. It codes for CAWRGGNTEAFF. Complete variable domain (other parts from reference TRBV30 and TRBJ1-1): SQTIHQWPATLVQPVGSPLSLECTVEGTSNPNLYWYRQAAGRGLQLLFYSVGIGQISSEVPQNLSASRPQDRQFILSSKKLLLSDSGFYLCAWRGGNTEAFFGQGTRLTVV.

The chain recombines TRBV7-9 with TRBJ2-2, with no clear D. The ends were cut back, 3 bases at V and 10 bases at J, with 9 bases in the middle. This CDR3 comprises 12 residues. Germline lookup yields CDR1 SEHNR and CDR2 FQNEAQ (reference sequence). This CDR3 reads CASSFLEVELFF. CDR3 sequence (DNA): TGTGCCAGCAGCTTCCTAGAAGTGGAGCTGTTTTTT. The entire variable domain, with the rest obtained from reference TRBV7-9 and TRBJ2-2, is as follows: DTGVSQNPRHKITKRGQNVTFRCDPISEHNRLYWYRQTLGQGPEFLTYFQNEAQLEKSRLLSDRFSAERPKGSFSTLEIQRTEQGDSAMYLCASSFLEVELFFGEGSRLTVL.

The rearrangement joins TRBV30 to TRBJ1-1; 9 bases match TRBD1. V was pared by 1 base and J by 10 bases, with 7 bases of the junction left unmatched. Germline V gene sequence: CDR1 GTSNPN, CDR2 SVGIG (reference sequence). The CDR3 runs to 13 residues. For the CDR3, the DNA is TGTGCCTGGAGTGCGGACAGGGGAGCTGGAGCTTTCTTT. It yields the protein CAWSADRGAGAFF. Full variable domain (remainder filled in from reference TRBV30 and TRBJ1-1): SQTIHQWPATLVQPVGSPLSLECTVEGTSNPNLYWYRQAAGRGLQLLFYSVGIGQISSEVPQNLSASRPQDRQFILSSKKLLLSDSGFYLCAWSADRGAGAFFGQGTRLTVV.

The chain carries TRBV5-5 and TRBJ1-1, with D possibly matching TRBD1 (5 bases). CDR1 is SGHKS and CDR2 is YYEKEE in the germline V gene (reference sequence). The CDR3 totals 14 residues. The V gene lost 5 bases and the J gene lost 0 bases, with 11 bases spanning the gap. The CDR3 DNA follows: TGTGCCAGCAGACGTGACAGAGTGAACACTGAAGCTTTCTTT. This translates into CASRRDRVNTEAFF.

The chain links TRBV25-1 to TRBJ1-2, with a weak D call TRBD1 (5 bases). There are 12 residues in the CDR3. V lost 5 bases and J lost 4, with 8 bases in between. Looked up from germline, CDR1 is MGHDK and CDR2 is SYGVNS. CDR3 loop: CASSQGRYGYTF. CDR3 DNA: TGTGCCAGCAGTCAGGGCCGCTATGGCTACACCTTC.

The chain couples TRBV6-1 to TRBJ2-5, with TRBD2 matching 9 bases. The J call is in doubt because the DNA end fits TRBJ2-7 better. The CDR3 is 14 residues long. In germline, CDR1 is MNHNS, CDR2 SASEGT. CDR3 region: CASSDGAGGYEQYF. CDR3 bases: TGTGCCAGCAGTGACGGAGCGGGGGGATACGAGCAGTACTTC.

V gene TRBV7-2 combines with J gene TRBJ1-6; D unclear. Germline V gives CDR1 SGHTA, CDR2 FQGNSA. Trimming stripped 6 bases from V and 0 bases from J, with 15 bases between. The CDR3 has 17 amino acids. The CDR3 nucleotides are TGTGCCAGCAGTTCAGACCCTCCAGGCTCCTATAATTCACCCCTCCACTTT. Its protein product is CASSSDPPGSYNSPLHF.

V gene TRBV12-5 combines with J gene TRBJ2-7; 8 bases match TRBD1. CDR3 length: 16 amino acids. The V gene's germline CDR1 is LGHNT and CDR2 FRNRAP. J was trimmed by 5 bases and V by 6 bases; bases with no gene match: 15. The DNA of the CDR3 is TGTGCTAGTGGAGCCAGACTTAGGACAGGGCTAGACGAGCAGTACTTC. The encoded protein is CASGARLRTGLDEQYF. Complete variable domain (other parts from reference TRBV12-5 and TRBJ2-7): DARVTQTPRHKVTEMGQEVTMRCQPILGHNTVFWYRQTMMQGLELLAYFRNRAPLDDSGMPKDRFSAEMPDATLATLKIQPSEPRDSAVYFCASGARLRTGLDEQYFGPGTRLTVT.

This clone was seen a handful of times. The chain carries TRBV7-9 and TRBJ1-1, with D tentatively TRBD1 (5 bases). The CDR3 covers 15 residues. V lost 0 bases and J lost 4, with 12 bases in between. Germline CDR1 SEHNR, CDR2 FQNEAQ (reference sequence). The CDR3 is CASSLAVGVSTEAFF. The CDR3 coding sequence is TGTGCCAGCAGCTTAGCAGTAGGGGTGAGCACTGAAGCTTTCTTT.

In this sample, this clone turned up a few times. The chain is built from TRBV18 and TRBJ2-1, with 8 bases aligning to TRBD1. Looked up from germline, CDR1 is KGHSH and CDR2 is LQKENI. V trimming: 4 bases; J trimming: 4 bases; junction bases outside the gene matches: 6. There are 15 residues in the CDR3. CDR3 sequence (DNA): TGTGCCAGCTCACTGGACAGGGAAGTTTACAATGAGCAGTTCTTC. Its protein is CASSLDREVYNEQFF. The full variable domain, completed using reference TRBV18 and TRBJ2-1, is NAGVMQNPRHLVRRRGQEARLRCSPMKGHSHVYWYRQLPEEGLKFMVYLQKENIIDESGMPKERFSAEFPKEGPSILRIQQVVRGDSAAYFCASSLDREVYNEQFFGPGTRLTVL.

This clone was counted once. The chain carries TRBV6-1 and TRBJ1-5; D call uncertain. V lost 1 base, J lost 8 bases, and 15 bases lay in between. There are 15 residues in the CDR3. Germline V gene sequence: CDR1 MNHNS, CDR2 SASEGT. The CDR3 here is CASSEVWEGREPQHF. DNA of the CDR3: TGTGCCAGCAGTGAAGTCTGGGAAGGGAGGGAGCCCCAGCATTTT.